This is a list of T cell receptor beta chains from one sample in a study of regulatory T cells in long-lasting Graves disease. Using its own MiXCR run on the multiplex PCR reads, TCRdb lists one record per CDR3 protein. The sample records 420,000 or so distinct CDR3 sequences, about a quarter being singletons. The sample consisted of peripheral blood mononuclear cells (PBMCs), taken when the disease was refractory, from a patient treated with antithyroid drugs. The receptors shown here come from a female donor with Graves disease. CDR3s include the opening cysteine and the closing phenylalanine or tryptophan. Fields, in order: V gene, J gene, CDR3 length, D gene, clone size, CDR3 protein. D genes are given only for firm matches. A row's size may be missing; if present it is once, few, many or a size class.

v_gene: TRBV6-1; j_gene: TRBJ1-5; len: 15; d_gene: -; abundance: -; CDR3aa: CASSERGLSNQPQHF
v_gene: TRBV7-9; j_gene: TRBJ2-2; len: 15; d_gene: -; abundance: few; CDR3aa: CASSSTQILPGELFF
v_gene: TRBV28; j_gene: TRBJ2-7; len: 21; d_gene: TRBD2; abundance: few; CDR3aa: CASSLCAQREGLAASSYEQYF
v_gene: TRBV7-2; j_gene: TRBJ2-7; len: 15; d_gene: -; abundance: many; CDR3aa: CASSLDRELTYEQYF
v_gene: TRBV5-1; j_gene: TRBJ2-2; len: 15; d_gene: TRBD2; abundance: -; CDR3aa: CASSLSGKDTGELFF
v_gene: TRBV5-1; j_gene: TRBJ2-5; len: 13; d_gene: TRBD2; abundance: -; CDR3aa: CASSLELAGGSDF
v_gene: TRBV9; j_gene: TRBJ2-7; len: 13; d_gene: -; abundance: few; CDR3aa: CASSVAGENEQYF
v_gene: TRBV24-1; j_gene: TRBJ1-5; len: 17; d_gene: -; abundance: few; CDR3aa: CATSESMGPEGNQPQHF
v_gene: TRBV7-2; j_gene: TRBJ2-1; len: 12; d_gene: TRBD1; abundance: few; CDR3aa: CASSDNRGEQFF
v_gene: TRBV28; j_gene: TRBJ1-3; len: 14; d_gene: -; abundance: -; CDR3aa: CASSLPISGNTIYF
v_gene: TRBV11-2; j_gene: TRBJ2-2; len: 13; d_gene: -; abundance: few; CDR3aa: CASSLGGAGELFF
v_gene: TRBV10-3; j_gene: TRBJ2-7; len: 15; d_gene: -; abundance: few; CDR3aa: CAISEGPWEWYEQYF
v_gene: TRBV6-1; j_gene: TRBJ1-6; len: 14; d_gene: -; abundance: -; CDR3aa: CASRSEAGNSPLHF
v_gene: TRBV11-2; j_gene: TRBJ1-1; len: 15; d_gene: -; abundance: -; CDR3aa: CASSPRREIGAGAFF
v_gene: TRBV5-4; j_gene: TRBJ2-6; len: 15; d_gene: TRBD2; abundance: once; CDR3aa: CASSPAGLGANVLTF
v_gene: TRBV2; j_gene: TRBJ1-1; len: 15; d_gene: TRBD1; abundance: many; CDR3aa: CASRSRQGSNTEAFF
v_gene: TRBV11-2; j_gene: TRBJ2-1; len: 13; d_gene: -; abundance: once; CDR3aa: CASSTRFDNEQFF
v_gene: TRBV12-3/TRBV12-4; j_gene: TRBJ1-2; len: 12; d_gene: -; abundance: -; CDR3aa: CASSQSTGFYTF
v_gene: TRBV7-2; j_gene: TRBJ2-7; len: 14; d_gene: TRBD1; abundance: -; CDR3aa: CASSYTGTDYEQYF
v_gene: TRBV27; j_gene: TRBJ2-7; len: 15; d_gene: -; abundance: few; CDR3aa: CASSSWGRQGGEQYF
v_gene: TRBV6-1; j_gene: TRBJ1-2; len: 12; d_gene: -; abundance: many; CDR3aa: CASCQGDYGYTF
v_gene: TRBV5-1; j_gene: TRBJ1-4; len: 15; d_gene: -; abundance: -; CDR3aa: CASSLWGGEREKLFF
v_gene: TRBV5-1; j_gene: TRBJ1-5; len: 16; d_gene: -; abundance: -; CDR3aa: CASSSGPSEAYQPQHF
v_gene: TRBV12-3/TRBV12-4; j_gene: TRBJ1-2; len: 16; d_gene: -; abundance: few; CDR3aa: CASRKRGYSFGDGYTF
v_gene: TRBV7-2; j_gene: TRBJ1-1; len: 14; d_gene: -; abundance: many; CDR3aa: CASSLARTNTEAFF
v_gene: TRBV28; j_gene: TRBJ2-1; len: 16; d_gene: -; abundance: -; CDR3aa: CASSSGASGSYNEQFF
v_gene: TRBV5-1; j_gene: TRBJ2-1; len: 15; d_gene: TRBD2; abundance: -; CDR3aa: CASSSGLAFNDEQFF
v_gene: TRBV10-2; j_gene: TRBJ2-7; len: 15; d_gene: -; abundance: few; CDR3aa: CASGSQQGQRNEQYF
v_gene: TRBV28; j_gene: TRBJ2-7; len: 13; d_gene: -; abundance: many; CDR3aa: CASSNPGTYEQYF
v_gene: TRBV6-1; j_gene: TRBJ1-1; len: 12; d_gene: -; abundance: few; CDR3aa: CASTWMNTEAFF
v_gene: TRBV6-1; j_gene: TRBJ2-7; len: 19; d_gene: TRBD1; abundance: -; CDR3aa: CASRAHATGDLVRGYEQYF
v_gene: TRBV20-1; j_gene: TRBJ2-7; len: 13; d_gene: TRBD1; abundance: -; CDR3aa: CSAHWDRVDEQYF
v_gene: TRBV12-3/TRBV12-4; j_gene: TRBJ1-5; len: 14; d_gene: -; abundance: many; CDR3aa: CASSLRDSNQPQHF
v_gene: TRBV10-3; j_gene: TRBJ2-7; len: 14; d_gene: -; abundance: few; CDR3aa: CATGQGGESYEQYF
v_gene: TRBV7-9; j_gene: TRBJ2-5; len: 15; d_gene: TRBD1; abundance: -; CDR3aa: CASNARDRGPETQYF
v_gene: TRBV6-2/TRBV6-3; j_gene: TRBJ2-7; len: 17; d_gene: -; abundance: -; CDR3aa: CASSYVPLDRYTYEQYF
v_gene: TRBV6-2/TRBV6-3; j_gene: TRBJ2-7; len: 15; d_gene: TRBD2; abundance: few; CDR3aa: CASLNRTSGSYEQYF
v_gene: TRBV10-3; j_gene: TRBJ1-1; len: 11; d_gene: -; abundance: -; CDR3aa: CAIQGGTEAFF
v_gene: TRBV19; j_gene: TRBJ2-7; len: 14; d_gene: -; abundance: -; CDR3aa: CASRDKAQSYEQYF
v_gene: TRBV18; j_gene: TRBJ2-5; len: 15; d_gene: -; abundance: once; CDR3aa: CASSRERPGIETQYF
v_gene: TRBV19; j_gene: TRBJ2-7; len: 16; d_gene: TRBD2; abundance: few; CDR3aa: CARSGLAGSQSYEQYF
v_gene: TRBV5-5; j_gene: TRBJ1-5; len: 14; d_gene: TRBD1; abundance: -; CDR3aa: CASSLTGAFQPQHF
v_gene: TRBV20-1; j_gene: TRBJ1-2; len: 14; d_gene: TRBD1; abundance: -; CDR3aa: CSARARQGNYGYTF
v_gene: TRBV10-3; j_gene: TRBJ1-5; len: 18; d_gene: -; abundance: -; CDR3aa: CAISVGVSGQGRAQPQHF
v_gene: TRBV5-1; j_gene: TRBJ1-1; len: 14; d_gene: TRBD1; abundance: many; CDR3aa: CASSGGQMNTEAFF
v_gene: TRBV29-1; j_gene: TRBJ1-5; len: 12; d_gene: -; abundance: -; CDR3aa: CSVGQNNQPQHF
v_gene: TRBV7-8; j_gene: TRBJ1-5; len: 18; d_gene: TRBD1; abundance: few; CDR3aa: CASSPDRNRDRGNQPQHF
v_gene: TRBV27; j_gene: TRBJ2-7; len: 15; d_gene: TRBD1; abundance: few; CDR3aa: CASSISGQVPYEQYF
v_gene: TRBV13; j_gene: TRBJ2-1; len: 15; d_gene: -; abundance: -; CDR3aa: CASSGLGTTYNEQFF
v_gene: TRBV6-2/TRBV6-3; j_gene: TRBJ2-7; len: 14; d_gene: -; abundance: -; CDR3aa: CATQGTFSSYEQYF
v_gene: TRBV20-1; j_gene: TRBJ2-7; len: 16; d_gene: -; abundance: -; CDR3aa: CSAGVNRDWGLGEQYF
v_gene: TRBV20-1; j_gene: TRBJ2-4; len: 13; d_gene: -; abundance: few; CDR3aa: CSAWGTAKNIQYF
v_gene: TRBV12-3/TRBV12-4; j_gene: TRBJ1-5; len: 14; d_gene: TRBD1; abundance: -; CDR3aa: CASSFRSGGQPQHF
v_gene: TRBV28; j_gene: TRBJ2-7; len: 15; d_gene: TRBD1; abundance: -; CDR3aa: CASSLGTGIVHEQYF
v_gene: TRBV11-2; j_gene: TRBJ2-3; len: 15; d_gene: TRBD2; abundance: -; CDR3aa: CASSLSSGSTDTQYF